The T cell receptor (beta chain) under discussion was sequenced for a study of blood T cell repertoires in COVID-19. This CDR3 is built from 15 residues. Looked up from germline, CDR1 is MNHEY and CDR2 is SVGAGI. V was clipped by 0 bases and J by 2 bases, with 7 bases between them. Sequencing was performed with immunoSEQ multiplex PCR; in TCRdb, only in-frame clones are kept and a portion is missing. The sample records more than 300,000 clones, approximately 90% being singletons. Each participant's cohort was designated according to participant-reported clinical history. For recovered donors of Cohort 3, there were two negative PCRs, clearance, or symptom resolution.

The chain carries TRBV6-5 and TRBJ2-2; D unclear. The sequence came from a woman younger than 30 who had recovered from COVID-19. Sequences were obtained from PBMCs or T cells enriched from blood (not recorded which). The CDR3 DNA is TGTGCCAGCAGTTACTCGATCAGAAACACCGGGGAGCTGTTTTTT. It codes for CASSYSIRNTGELFF.